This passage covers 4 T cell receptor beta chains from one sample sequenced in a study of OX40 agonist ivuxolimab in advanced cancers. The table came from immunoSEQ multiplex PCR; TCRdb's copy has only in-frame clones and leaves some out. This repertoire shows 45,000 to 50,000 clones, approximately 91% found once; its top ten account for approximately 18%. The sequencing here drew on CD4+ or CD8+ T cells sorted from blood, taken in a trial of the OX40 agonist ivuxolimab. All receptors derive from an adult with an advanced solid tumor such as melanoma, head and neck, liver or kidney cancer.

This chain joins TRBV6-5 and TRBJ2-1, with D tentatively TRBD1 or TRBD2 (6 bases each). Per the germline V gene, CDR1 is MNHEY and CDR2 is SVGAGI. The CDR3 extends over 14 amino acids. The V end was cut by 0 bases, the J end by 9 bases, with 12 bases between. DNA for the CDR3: TGTGCCAGCAGTTACTCAGGGGGGTTAGGTGAGCAGTTCTTC. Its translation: CASSYSGGLGEQFF.

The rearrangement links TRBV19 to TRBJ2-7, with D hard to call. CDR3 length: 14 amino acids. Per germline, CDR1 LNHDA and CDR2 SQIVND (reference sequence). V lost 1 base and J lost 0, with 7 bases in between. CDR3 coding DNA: TGTGCCAGTAGTATAGTGGGGTCCTCCTACGAGCAGTACTTC. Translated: CASSIVGSSYEQYF.

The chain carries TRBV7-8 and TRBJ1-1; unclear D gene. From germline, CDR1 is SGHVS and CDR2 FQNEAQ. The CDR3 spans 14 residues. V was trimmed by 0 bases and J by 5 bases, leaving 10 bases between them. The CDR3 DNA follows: TGTGCCAGCAGCTTAGCGAGCGGTGGGACTGAAGCTTTCTTT. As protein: CASSLASGGTEAFF. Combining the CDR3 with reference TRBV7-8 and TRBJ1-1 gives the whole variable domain GAGVSQSPRYKVAKRGQDVALRCDPISGHVSLFWYQQALGQGPEFLTYFQNEAQLDKSGLPSDRFFAERPEGSVSTLKIQRTQQEDSAVYLCASSLASGGTEAFFGQGTRLTVV.

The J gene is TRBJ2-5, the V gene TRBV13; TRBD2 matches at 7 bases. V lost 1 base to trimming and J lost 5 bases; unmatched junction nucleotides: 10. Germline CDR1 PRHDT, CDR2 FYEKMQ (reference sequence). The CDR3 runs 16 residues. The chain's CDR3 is CASSLEVQAGLETQYF. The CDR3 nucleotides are TGTGCCAGCAGCTTAGAGGTTCAAGCGGGGCTGGAGACCCAGTACTTC. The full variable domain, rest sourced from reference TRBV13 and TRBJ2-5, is AAGVIQSPRHLIKEKRETATLKCYPIPRHDTVYWYQQGPGQDPQFLISFYEKMQSDKGSIPDRFSAQQFSDYHSELNMSSLELGDSALYFCASSLEVQAGLETQYFGPGTRLLVL.